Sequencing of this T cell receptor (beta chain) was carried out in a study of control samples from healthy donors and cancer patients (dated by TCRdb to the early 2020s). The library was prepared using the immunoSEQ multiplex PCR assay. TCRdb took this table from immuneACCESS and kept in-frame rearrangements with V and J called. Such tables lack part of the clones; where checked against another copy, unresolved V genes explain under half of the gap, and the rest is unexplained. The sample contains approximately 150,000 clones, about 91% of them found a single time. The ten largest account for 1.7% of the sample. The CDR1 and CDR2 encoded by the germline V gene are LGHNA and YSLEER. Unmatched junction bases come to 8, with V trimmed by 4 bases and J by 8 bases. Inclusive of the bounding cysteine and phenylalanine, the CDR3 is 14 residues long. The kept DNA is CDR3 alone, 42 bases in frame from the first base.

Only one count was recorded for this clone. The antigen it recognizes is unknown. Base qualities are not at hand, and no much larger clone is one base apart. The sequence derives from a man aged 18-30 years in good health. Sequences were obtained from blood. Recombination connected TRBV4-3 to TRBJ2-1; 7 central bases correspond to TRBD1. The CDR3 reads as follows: CASSPTRGRYEQFF. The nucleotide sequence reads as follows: TGCGCCAGCAGCCCGACGAGGGGGCGGTATGAGCAGTTCTTC.